The sequence of this TCR beta chain was determined in a study of PD-1 blockade in classical Hodgkin lymphoma. Findings and limits, study-wide: Partial responders and progressors had significantly lower baseline TCR diversity.

Germline CDR1 MDHEN, CDR2 SYDVKM. Trimming took 7 bases from V and 0 from J, leaving 18 bases between them. This CDR3 is 16 amino acids long. The repertoire was sequenced with immunoSEQ multiplex PCR; TCRdb's copy has only in-frame clones and lacks some. The data show 90,000 to 100,000 clones, about 88% seen once. The patients all showed relapse after autologous stem cell transplantation, while their brentuximab vedotin exposure varied. For this clone: The target antigen is unknown.

The sample in question was peripheral blood mononuclear cells (PBMCs), obtained before the second cycle of nivolumab. The TCR originated in a human donor with classical Hodgkin lymphoma. This chain uses TRBV28 with TRBJ1-2, with D hard to call. CDR3 region: CASTPPLGRANYGYTF. The CDR3, as DNA: TGTGCCAGCACCCCCCCCTTAGGTCGGGCTAACTATGGCTACACCTTC.